Each of the 25 T cell receptor beta chains below was sequenced from the same sample in a study of CD8+ T cells in alopecia areata. Treatment described: oral pan-JAK inhibitor, 5-10 mg twice daily. Sequencing relied on a cDNA template that was reverse transcribed from extracted RNA. Measured with immunoSEQ multiplex PCR; TCRdb has only the in-frame clones, and not every one. This sample has 180,000 or so clones, with approximately 53% found just once. The sample in question was CD8+ T cells sorted from blood, obtained at week 24, from a patient treated with tofacitinib. Every receptor here comes from a human donor with alopecia areata.

The chain uses TRBV9 and TRBJ2-3; D remains unclear. Germline lookup yields CDR1 SGDLS and CDR2 YYNGEE. The CDR3 length is 12 residues. Trimming left V 4 bases short and J 5 bases short, with 8 bases between. The CDR3 is CASSPDQDTQYF. The CDR3 nucleotides read TGTGCCAGCAGCCCCGACCAAGATACGCAGTATTTT. The full variable domain, its missing parts supplied by reference TRBV9 and TRBJ2-3, is DSGVTQTPKHLITATGQRVTLRCSPRSGDLSVYWYQQSLDQGLQFLIQYYNGEERAKGNILERFSAQQFPDLHSELNLSSLELGDSALYFCASSPDQDTQYFGPGTRLTVL.

The chain combines TRBV30 with TRBJ2-7; D remains ambiguous. The CDR3 contains 13 residues. V lost 1 base and J lost 3, with 10 bases in between. CDR1 is GTSNPN, CDR2 SVGIG, per germline (reference sequence). The CDR3 DNA is TGTGCCTGGAGTGATGGAGCAGACTACGAGCAGTACTTC. Translating gives CAWSDGADYEQYF.

This clone occurred a few times. This CDR3 is also generated by other DNA sequences in the sample. The rearrangement uses TRBV30 and TRBJ1-1, with D hard to call. The CDR3 consists of 12 residues. Germline V CDR1 and CDR2: GTSNPN, SVGIG (reference sequence). Deletions cut 1 base from V and 5 bases from J, with 8 bases between. CDR3 protein: CAWSEGGTEAFF. DNA of the CDR3: TGTGCCTGGAGTGAGGGTGGGACTGAAGCTTTCTTT.

The chain has TRBV6-5 and TRBJ2-7; no reliable D call. From germline, CDR1 is MNHEY and CDR2 SVGAGI. V dropped 4 bases and J dropped 8 bases, with 15 bases sitting between them. This CDR3 contains 13 residues. CDR3 protein: CASSSGGRRQQYF. The CDR3 DNA sequence: TGTGCCAGCAGTTCAGGTGGTCGACGCCAGCAGTACTTC.

The V call is TRBV7-9, the J call TRBJ1-2, with TRBD1 matching 8 bases. V lost 1 base to trimming and J lost 5 bases; unmatched junction nucleotides: 6. The CDR3 extends over 15 amino acids. CDR1 is SEHNR and CDR2 is FQNEAQ in the germline V gene (reference sequence). The DNA for the CDR3 is TGTGCCAGCAGCTTAGGGGGGACAGGCGATTATGGCTACACCTTC. This sequence encodes CASSLGGTGDYGYTF.

This clone has a handful of counts. CDR3 bases: TGTGCCACGTTAGCGGGGGGGGCCTCCTACAATGAGCAGTTCTTC. Protein product: CATLAGGASYNEQFF. This chain uses TRBV10-3 with TRBJ2-1; 11 positions match TRBD2. The CDR3 runs 15 residues. Germline V CDR1 and CDR2: ENHRY, SYGVKD. V gave up 10 bases and J gave up 0 bases; unmatched junction bases: 5.

The V gene is TRBV27, the J gene TRBJ2-2; no clear D gene. The CDR3 consists of 13 residues. Germline assignment: CDR1 MNHEY and CDR2 SMNVEV (reference sequence). The germline V and J ends were trimmed by 1 base and 1 base, with 1 base remaining between them. CDR3 nucleotides: TGTGCCAGCAGTTTATTGAACACCGGGGAGCTGTTTTTT. This sequence encodes CASSLLNTGELFF.

This chain uses TRBV29-1 with TRBJ1-2; D possibly corresponds to TRBD1 (5 bases). Germline V gene lookup returns CDR1 SQVTM and CDR2 ANQGSEA. Trimming left V 0 bases short and J 3 bases short, with 14 bases between. This CDR3 is built from 15 residues. CDR3 DNA sequence: TGCAGCGTTGAAGATCGAGGGCAGGGCCACTATGGCTACACCTTC. Encoded protein: CSVEDRGQGHYGYTF.

This clone was counted a few times. The chain joins TRBV13 to TRBJ2-1; 10 bases map to TRBD2. The CDR3 is 18 amino acids. CDR1 and CDR2 from the germline V gene are PRHDT and FYEKMQ (reference sequence). The V and J ends lost 5 bases and 10 bases, in that order; junction bases with no gene match: 20. CDR3 sequence: CASSPESSGGSNLREQFF. DNA of the CDR3: TGTGCCAGCAGCCCGGAGTCTAGCGGGGGCTCCAACCTCCGGGAGCAGTTCTTC.

This clone was counted a few times. The chain couples TRBV4-1 to TRBJ2-7; weak D call: TRBD2 (6 bases). The CDR3 loop spans 17 amino acids. The V end was cut by 0 bases, the J end by 3 bases, with 18 bases between. Germline assignment: CDR1 MGHRA and CDR2 YSYEKL. As DNA, the CDR3 is TGCGCCAGCAGCCAAGAAAGTAGTGGAGGGAAGGGCTACGAGCAGTACTTC. This gives the protein CASSQESSGGKGYEQYF.

In DNA form, the CDR3 reads TGTGCCAGCAAAAACCGGGATAGAGACTACAATGAGCAGTTCTTC. Translation gives CASKNRDRDYNEQFF. The chain couples TRBV27 to TRBJ2-1; weak D call: TRBD2 (5 bases). V was cut by 7 bases and J by 3 bases, with 16 bases left in between. The germline V gene encodes CDR1 MNHEY and CDR2 SMNVEV (reference sequence). CDR3 length: 15 residues.

The gene calls are TRBV5-6 and TRBJ1-1, with no clear D. The V gene lost 0 bases and the J gene lost 7 bases, with 7 bases spanning the gap. The CDR3 loop spans 12 amino acids. The germline gives CDR1 SGHDT, CDR2 YYEEEE. CDR3 nucleotides: TGTGCCAGCAGCTTGGGGGTAGGTGAAGCTTTCTTT. Translating gives CASSLGVGEAFF.

V usage is TRBV9 and J usage is TRBJ2-7; D not resolved. Trimming took off 0 bases at V and 0 bases at J, with 4 bases between the two ends. This CDR3 region has 13 residues. The germline V gene has CDR1 SGDLS and CDR2 YYNGEE. In DNA, the CDR3 is TGTGCCAGCAGCGTAGAAGACTCCTACGAGCAGTACTTC. Protein: CASSVEDSYEQYF.

A few counts support this clone. The CDR3 coding sequence is TGTGCCAGCAGCGAAGGAACCCGGGAAGCTTTCTTT. It encodes CASSEGTREAFF. This chain links TRBV11-2 with TRBJ1-1; D is unclear. Germline values: CDR1 SGHAT, CDR2 FQNNGV. This CDR3 has 12 amino acids. The ends were cut back, 5 bases at V and 8 bases at J, with 12 bases in the middle.

The CDR3 reads CSAPMAYGYTF. CDR3 DNA sequence: TGCAGCGCCCCGATGGCCTATGGCTACACCTTC. The J gene is TRBJ1-2, the V gene TRBV29-1, with D hard to call. The CDR3 has 11 residues. With 7 bases removed from V and 4 bases from J, the gap between germline ends came to 10 bases. Germline CDR1 and CDR2: SQVTM and ANQGSEA.

The chain has TRBV30 and TRBJ2-2, with D possibly called TRBD1 or TRBD2 (6 bases each). The length of the CDR3 is 14 residues. The germline V and J ends were trimmed by 5 bases and 4 bases, with 14 bases remaining between them. Germline V gives CDR1 GTSNPN, CDR2 SVGIG (reference sequence). The CDR3 reads CAWLKGGGTGELFF. For the CDR3, the DNA is TGTGCCTGGTTAAAGGGGGGAGGCACCGGGGAGCTGTTTTTT.

This chain uses TRBV11-2 with TRBJ2-3, with D possibly TRBD2 on 6 matching bases. Germline lookup yields CDR1 SGHAT and CDR2 FQNNGV. The CDR3 runs 16 residues. V lost 5 bases, J lost 0 bases, and 15 bases lay in between. CDR3 amino acids: CASSPIGGGSTDTQYF. CDR3 in DNA: TGTGCCAGCAGCCCCATAGGTGGGGGGAGCACAGATACGCAGTATTTT. The full variable domain, rest sourced from reference TRBV11-2 and TRBJ2-3, is EAGVAQSPRYKIIEKRQSVAFWCNPISGHATLYWYQQILGQGPKLLIQFQNNGVVDDSQLPKDRFSAERLKGVDSTLKIQPAKLEDSAVYLCASSPIGGGSTDTQYFGPGTRLTVL.

This clone has a handful of counts. The V and J genes are TRBV4-1 and TRBJ1-2, with 10 bases lining up with TRBD1. This CDR3 has 14 residues. Germline V lookup: CDR1 MGHRA, CDR2 YSYEKL. V shed 4 bases and J 8 bases; nucleotides not matched to a gene: 7. CDR3 nucleotide sequence: TGCGCCAGCAGCCTTGACAGGGGGCGGAGAGGCTACACCTTC. It yields the protein CASSLDRGRRGYTF.

As to this clone: The final CDR3 position lacks the conserved phenylalanine or tryptophan, pointing to a likely read error. Because the CDR3's place on the DNA is in doubt, the DNA is left out and the CDR3 is given as listed by TCRdb. CDR3 protein: CASGLGGDRFTL. The chain recombines TRBV12-5 with TRBJ1-1. The CDR3 length equals 12 residues, ends included. Germline V CDR1 and CDR2: LGHNT, FRNRAP.

As regards this clone: Other DNA sequences in this specimen translate into the identical CDR3. This rearrangement joins TRBV4-3 to TRBJ1-5; D uncertain. CDR3 length: 13 residues. In germline, CDR1 is LGHNA, CDR2 YSLEER. V lost 0 bases and J lost 6, with 6 bases in between. The CDR3: CASSQDVGQPQHF. CDR3 in DNA: TGCGCCAGCAGCCAAGACGTCGGTCAGCCCCAGCATTTT.

The gene calls are TRBV29-1 and TRBJ1-2; D perhaps matches TRBD1 (6 bases). V was pared by 6 bases and J by 2 bases, with 16 bases between. This CDR3 comprises 14 residues. The V gene's germline CDR1 is SQVTM and CDR2 ANQGSEA. DNA for the CDR3: TGCAGCGTCACGCCTCAGGGGCCCAACTATGGCTACACCTTC. Translation gives CSVTPQGPNYGYTF.

V gene TRBV15 combines with J gene TRBJ2-2; D is perhaps TRBD1 (6 bases). V gave up 5 bases and J gave up 6 bases, with 16 bases separating them. This CDR3 has 15 amino acids. Looked up from germline, CDR1 is LNHNV and CDR2 is YYDKDF (reference sequence). CDR3 sequence: CATSRTRRGPGELFF. CDR3 DNA: TGTGCCACCAGCCGAACCCGCAGGGGCCCCGGGGAGCTGTTTTTT.

The genes are TRBV27 and TRBJ1-1; 11 positions agree with TRBD1. In germline, CDR1 is MNHEY, CDR2 SMNVEV (reference sequence). J was trimmed by 1 base and V by 4 bases; bases with no gene match: 8. CDR3 length: 17 residues. In nucleotides, the CDR3 is TGTGCCAGCAGTTCCTTGGACAGGGGGCTTCAGAACACTGAAGCTTTCTTT. Residues: CASSSLDRGLQNTEAFF.

CDR3 nucleotide sequence: TGCAGCGTCCTCACGGGGCAGGGAGTTGGCTACACCTTC. This encodes CSVLTGQGVGYTF. The chain uses TRBV29-1 and TRBJ1-2; maybe TRBD1 (5 bases). The V end was cut by 6 bases, the J end by 7 bases, with 18 bases between. Germline V gene lookup returns CDR1 SQVTM and CDR2 ANQGSEA. The length of the CDR3 is 13 residues. Using reference TRBV29-1 and TRBJ1-2 for the parts outside the CDR3, the full variable domain is SAVISQKPSRDICQRGTSLTIQCQVDSQVTMMFWYRQQPGQSLTLIATANQGSEATYESGFVIDKFPISRPNLTFSTLTVSNMSPEDSSIYLCSVLTGQGVGYTFGSGTRLTVV.

The rearrangement joins TRBV13 to TRBJ1-2; 8 bases are shared with TRBD1. This CDR3 spans 14 amino acids. V lost 5 bases to trimming and J lost 6 bases; unmatched junction nucleotides: 8. From germline, CDR1 is PRHDT and CDR2 FYEKMQ (reference sequence). CDR3 region: CASSLADRENGYTF. Written as DNA, the CDR3 is TGTGCCAGCAGCCTAGCGGACAGGGAGAATGGCTACACCTTC.